A selection of T cell receptor beta chains follows, all from one sample in a study of immune evolution from preneoplasia to lung adenocarcinoma. Sequencing was performed with immunoSEQ multiplex PCR; in TCRdb, only in-frame clones are kept and a portion is missing. The sample consists of under 2,500 clones, around 80% of them appearing once. Sequenced input: FFPE invasive lung adenocarcinoma tissue. The receptors derive from a person aged 60 to 80 with invasive lung adenocarcinoma. CDR3s include the opening cysteine and the closing phenylalanine or tryptophan. The order of the fields is V gene, J gene, D gene, clone size, CDR3 DNA, CDR3 protein. D genes are given only for firm matches. A clone size is listed for some rows: how often the clone was seen (once, few, many), or a class if it is expanded.

V gene: TRBV7-9
J gene: TRBJ2-1
D gene: -
clone size: -
CDR3 DNA: TGTGCCAGCAGCTCGGCGAGCAATGAGCAGTTCTTC
CDR3 protein: CASSSASNEQFF

V gene: TRBV5-1
J gene: TRBJ1-2
D gene: -
clone size: -
CDR3 DNA: TGCGCCAGCAGCTTAACAGAGTACTATGGCTACACCTTC
CDR3 protein: CASSLTEYYGYTF

V gene: TRBV23-1
J gene: TRBJ1-1
D gene: -
clone size: -
CDR3 DNA: TGCGCCAGCAGTCAATCAAGGATGCATCACTGGTCGTCGTATATGAACACTGAAGCTTTCTTT
CDR3 protein: CASSQSRMHHWSSYMNTEAFF

V gene: TRBV28
J gene: TRBJ1-6
D gene: -
clone size: few
CDR3 DNA: TGTGCCAGCGTGACAGCCAGAAATTCACCCCTCCACTTT
CDR3 protein: CASVTARNSPLHF

V gene: TRBV7-2
J gene: TRBJ1-2
D gene: -
clone size: -
CDR3 DNA: TGTGCCAGCAGTTCCATCTTACAGGGTACTAACTATGGCTACACCTTC
CDR3 protein: CASSSILQGTNYGYTF

V gene: TRBV11-2
J gene: TRBJ2-3
D gene: TRBD2
clone size: -
CDR3 DNA: TGTGCCAGCAGCGCATTCCTAGCGGGAGGCACAGATACGCAGTATTTT
CDR3 protein: CASSAFLAGGTDTQYF

V gene: TRBV11-1
J gene: TRBJ2-5
D gene: -
clone size: -
CDR3 DNA: TGTGCCAGCAGCTTAGTGGTAGAGGGTGTAAAGACCCAGTACTTC
CDR3 protein: CASSLVVEGVKTQYF

V gene: TRBV4-1
J gene: TRBJ2-7
D gene: TRBD2
clone size: -
CDR3 DNA: TGCGCCAGCAGCCCAATAGCGGGAGTGTCCTACGAGCAGTACTTC
CDR3 protein: CASSPIAGVSYEQYF

V gene: TRBV7-9
J gene: TRBJ2-5
D gene: -
clone size: -
CDR3 DNA: TGTGCCAGCAGCCCCGACAGGTTAATAACGAAGACCCAGTACTTC
CDR3 protein: CASSPDRLITKTQYF

V gene: TRBV18
J gene: TRBJ2-3
D gene: -
clone size: -
CDR3 DNA: TGTGCCAGCTCAACCTTTATCGGACAGTCCGGGGGCACAAATACGCAGTATTTT
CDR3 protein: CASSTFIGQSGGTNTQYF

V gene: TRBV7-9
J gene: TRBJ2-2
D gene: -
clone size: once
CDR3 DNA: TGTGCCAGCAGCCCCGGGGTAGCGAGCACCGGGGAGCTGTTTTTT
CDR3 protein: CASSPGVASTGELFF

V gene: TRBV6-4
J gene: TRBJ2-5
D gene: -
clone size: -
CDR3 DNA: TGTGCCAGCAGCGAACACCACCAAGAGACCCAGTACTTC
CDR3 protein: CASSEHHQETQYF

V gene: TRBV10-2
J gene: TRBJ2-5
D gene: -
clone size: once
CDR3 DNA: TGCGCCAGCAGTGAGGTGGCAGGGGTAGAGACCCAGTACTTC
CDR3 protein: CASSEVAGVETQYF

V gene: TRBV6-5
J gene: TRBJ2-3
D gene: -
clone size: -
CDR3 DNA: TGTGCCAGCAGTTACTCCCGTCAAGATACGCAGTATTTT
CDR3 protein: CASSYSRQDTQYF

V gene: TRBV29-1
J gene: TRBJ2-5
D gene: -
clone size: -
CDR3 DNA: TGCAGCAAGGAGACAGGAGGGACCCAGTACTTC
CDR3 protein: CSKETGGTQYF

V gene: TRBV7-2
J gene: TRBJ1-6
D gene: -
clone size: -
CDR3 DNA: TGTGCCAGCAGCTTACAGGGAGTAGGGTCACCCCTCCACTTT
CDR3 protein: CASSLQGVGSPLHF

V gene: TRBV4-3
J gene: TRBJ2-1
D gene: -
clone size: -
CDR3 DNA: TGCGCCAGCAGCCAGAGGGGGAGGGCCAATGAGCAGTTCTTC
CDR3 protein: CASSQRGRANEQFF

V gene: TRBV29-1
J gene: TRBJ2-7
D gene: TRBD1
clone size: -
CDR3 DNA: TGCAGCGTTGCGACAGGGGGGGGATCCTACGAGCAGTACTTC
CDR3 protein: CSVATGGGSYEQYF

V gene: TRBV7-3
J gene: TRBJ2-1
D gene: -
clone size: -
CDR3 DNA: TGTGCCAGCAGCATCGACACGGGAAGATACAATGAGCAGTTCTTC
CDR3 protein: CASSIDTGRYNEQFF